A single sample gave rise to the 26 T cell receptor beta chains below, sequenced in a study of Graves' ophthalmopathy and Graves' hyperthyroidism. CDR3 regions of TCR beta were amplified from RNA transcripts. HTBI primers served in a first-round RT-PCR, which a second-round multiplex PCR followed. Each CDR3 protein is one row after TCRdb ran MiXCR on the multiplex PCR reads. The data show 1 million to 1.3 million distinct CDR3 sequences, about 40% seen once. Material for sequencing was peripheral blood or thyroid tissue (not recorded which). The receptor set was obtained from an adult man with Graves' hyperthyroidism.

The chain joins TRBV29-1 to TRBJ2-5; D unresolved. The CDR3 is 13 amino acids. Between the trimmed V and J ends, which lost 0 bases and 6 bases, there was a span of 11 bases. Germline assignment: CDR1 SQVTM and CDR2 ANQGSEA. CDR3 nucleotides: TGCAGCGTTGAAGAAAACCCCGGGCAGACCCAGTACTTC. Encoded protein: CSVEENPGQTQYF.

The chain uses TRBV6-2 or TRBV6-3 and TRBJ1-2; a weak D match, TRBD1 (5 bases). The CDR3 runs to 13 residues. CDR1 and CDR2 (germline): MNHEY, SVGEGT. Trimming left V 0 bases short and J 8 bases short, with 10 bases between. CDR3 DNA: TGTGCCAGCAGTTACTCGATAGGGACCGGCTACACCTTC. Translated: CASSYSIGTGYTF.

The genes are TRBV5-4 and TRBJ2-7; 8 nucleotides align to TRBD1. There are 14 residues in the CDR3. Germline assignment: CDR1 SGHNT and CDR2 YYREEE (reference sequence). Losses at the gene ends were 4 bases for V and 5 bases for J; bases not matched to a gene: 8. This chain's CDR3 is CASSVLQGGHEQYF. CDR3 nucleotide sequence: TGTGCCAGCAGCGTCCTACAGGGGGGCCACGAGCAGTACTTC.

The rearrangement links TRBV18 to TRBJ2-5; a weak D match, TRBD1 (5 bases). Germline V lookup: CDR1 KGHSH, CDR2 LQKENI. V gave up 6 bases and J gave up 4 bases, with 21 bases separating them. This CDR3 region has 16 residues. CDR3 loop: CASSLDSFNNRETQYF. The CDR3 DNA reads as TGTGCCAGCTCTCTCGACAGCTTTAATAACCGAGAGACCCAGTACTTC.

This clonotype showed up just a few times. The V gene is TRBV9, the J gene TRBJ2-5; the match to TRBD2 covers 7 bases. V gave up 3 bases and J gave up 1 base; unmatched junction bases: 3. Germline assignment: CDR1 SGDLS and CDR2 YYNGEE. The CDR3 consists of 14 residues. CDR3 nucleotides: TGTGCCAGCAGCGCTAGCGGTTCCCAAGAGACCCAGTACTTC. This sequence encodes CASSASGSQETQYF.

This clonotype was counted between two and nine times. The chain has TRBV6-5 and TRBJ1-5; D may be TRBD1 (5 bases). This CDR3 has 15 residues. Trimming removed 5 bases at V and 7 bases at J, with 18 bases between. CDR1 and CDR2 (germline): MNHEY, SVGAGI. CDR3: CASSEALLRGQPQHF. The DNA of the CDR3 is TGTGCCAGCAGTGAAGCGCTTCTCCGGGGGCAGCCCCAGCATTTT.

There are many counts of this clonotype. The chain has TRBV29-1 and TRBJ1-2, with D perhaps TRBD1 (6 bases). The CDR3 loop spans 15 amino acids. V lost 4 bases and J 5 bases, leaving 20 bases between the germline ends. CDR1 and CDR2 from the germline V gene are SQVTM and ANQGSEA. CDR3 in DNA: TGCAGCGTTGGAGGGCTGGGGGGGGCGGCTTATGGCTACACCTTC. Residues: CSVGGLGGAAYGYTF.

The V gene is TRBV11-2, the J gene TRBJ2-7; D is uncertain. V was shortened by 11 bases and J by 3 bases, with 20 bases between the two germline ends. The CDR3 totals 14 residues. CDR1 and CDR2 (germline): SGHAT, FQNNGV. The CDR3 protein is CAWSGRPSDYEQYF. As DNA, the CDR3 is TGTGCCTGGAGTGGGCGACCCTCAGACTACGAGCAGTACTTC.

In regard to this clonotype: One end of the junction is discordant with germline, which a read error may explain. The rearrangement links TRBV2 to TRBJ1-1, with D perhaps matching TRBD1 (5 bases). Germline assignment: CDR1 SNHLY and CDR2 FYNNEI. The length of the CDR3 is 14 residues. CDR3 loop: CASSQEGGTTEAFF. DNA of the CDR3: TGCGCCAGCAGCCAAGAGGGAGGGACCACTGAAGCTTTCTTT. The variable domain in full, completed from reference TRBV2 and TRBJ1-1, reads EPEVTQTPSHQVTQMGQEVILRCVPISNHLYFYWYRQILGQKVEFLVSFYNNEISEKSEIFDDQFSVERPDGSNFTLKIRSTKLEDSAMYFCASSQEGGTTEAFFGQGTRLTVV.

V usage is TRBV11-1 and J usage is TRBJ1-1, with TRBD1 matching over 9 bases. Germline values: CDR1 SGHAT, CDR2 FQDESV (reference sequence). V lost 5 bases and J lost 5; bases outside the gene matches: 9. There are 15 residues in the CDR3. CDR3 in DNA: TGTGCCAGCAGCCCTCCGACAGGGGGAGTGACTGAAGCTTTCTTT. Encoded protein: CASSPPTGGVTEAFF.

This clonotype was counted ten times or more. This chain joins TRBV11-2 and TRBJ1-6; tentatively, D is TRBD1 (6 bases). This CDR3 contains 18 residues. V lost 2 bases and J lost 3, with 17 bases in between. The germline CDR1 and CDR2 sequences are SGHAT and FQNNGV. The CDR3, as DNA: TGTGCCAGCAGCTTAAGCGGGGGCAGCGTCAACTATAATTCACCCCTCCACTTT. It codes for CASSLSGGSVNYNSPLHF.

Only a few counts were recorded for this clonotype. V is TRBV25-1 and J is TRBJ1-2; maybe TRBD1 (5 bases). The CDR3 spans 16 residues. Germline values: CDR1 MGHDK, CDR2 SYGVNS. V dropped 5 bases and J dropped 1 base, with 17 bases sitting between them. Here the CDR3 reads CASSLFGVGLNYGYTF. The CDR3 DNA sequence: TGTGCCAGCAGTTTATTCGGCGTGGGACTTAACTATGGCTACACCTTC.

The chain is built from TRBV13 and TRBJ2-7; the D call may be TRBD1 or TRBD2 (6 bases each). The germline V and J ends were trimmed by 8 bases and 7 bases, with 21 bases remaining between them. Germline loops: CDR1 PRHDT, CDR2 FYEKMQ (reference sequence). The CDR3 consists of 14 residues. The CDR3 sequence is CASGRGDRSFEQYF. In DNA form, the CDR3 reads TGTGCCAGCGGTAGGGGGGATCGGAGTTTTGAGCAGTACTTC.

The chain has TRBV27 and TRBJ2-7, with TRBD2 matching over 10 bases. The CDR3 has 15 amino acids. J gave up 6 bases and V 2 bases, and 7 bases lay outside the gene matches. CDR1 is MNHEY and CDR2 is SMNVEV in the germline V gene (reference sequence). This chain's CDR3 is CASSLPPSGRGEQYF. CDR3 in DNA: TGTGCCAGCAGTTTACCCCCTAGCGGGAGAGGCGAGCAGTACTTC.

Remarks on this clonotype: One junction end disagrees with the germline gene, perhaps due to a read error. The chain joins TRBV4-1 to TRBJ2-5; the D gene could be TRBD1 or TRBD2 (5 bases each). The CDR3 consists of 16 residues. In germline, CDR1 is MGHRA, CDR2 YSYEKL. The CDR3 DNA reads as TGCGCCAGCAGACAAGACTTGGTGAGGGACCCGGAGACCCAGTACTTC. Encoded protein: CASRQDLVRDPETQYF.

V usage is TRBV2 and J usage is TRBJ2-5, with TRBD2 identical over 11 bases. The J call may be mistaken, given a closer DNA end match to TRBJ2-7. Germline lookup yields CDR1 SNHLY and CDR2 FYNNEI. The CDR3 contains 15 residues. CDR3 nucleotide sequence: TGTGCCAGCAGCTTACAACTAGCGGGAGTGAGCGAGCAGTACTTC. Its translation: CASSLQLAGVSEQYF.

The rearrangement joins TRBV13 to TRBJ1-4, with a tentative D call TRBD1 (6 bases). Trimming took 5 bases from V and 0 from J, leaving 19 bases between them. Germline lookup yields CDR1 PRHDT and CDR2 FYEKMQ (reference sequence). The CDR3 is made up of 18 amino acids. CDR3 sequence reads: CASSRQPPRTATNEKLFF. The DNA of the CDR3 is TGTGCCAGCAGCCGGCAACCCCCAAGGACAGCAACTAATGAAAAACTGTTTTTT.

The V call is TRBV13, the J call TRBJ2-7; a possible D gene is TRBD2 (7 bases). Trimming took 5 bases from V and 1 from J, leaving 15 bases between them. The CDR3 extends over 15 amino acids. CDR1 and CDR2 (germline): PRHDT, FYEKMQ (reference sequence). Here the CDR3 reads CASSKKGGGSYEQYF. The CDR3 region has the DNA TGTGCCAGCAGCAAGAAAGGGGGGGGATCCTACGAGCAGTACTTC.

In its sample, this clonotype was seen a few times. The J gene is TRBJ2-5, the V gene TRBV4-1, with 8 bases fitting TRBD2. In germline, CDR1 is MGHRA, CDR2 YSYEKL. V gave up 0 bases and J gave up 1 base; unmatched junction bases: 4. This CDR3 comprises 16 residues. CDR3 nucleotide sequence: TGCGCCAGCAGCCAAGATCTCGGGAGGGGCCAAGAGACCCAGTACTTC. Protein sequence: CASSQDLGRGQETQYF.

The chain has TRBV30 and TRBJ1-1; D not resolved. The CDR3 totals 13 residues. The V and J ends lost 5 bases and 7 bases respectively, with 17 bases between them. Per germline, CDR1 GTSNPN and CDR2 SVGIG (reference sequence). CDR3 nucleotides: TGTGCCTGGGCCGCTTCGGTACTTAGTGAAGCTTTCTTT. Residues: CAWAASVLSEAFF.

As for this clonotype: A much more abundant neighbour one base away suggests this may be a read error. The V and J genes are TRBV19 and TRBJ2-2; tentatively, D is TRBD2 (6 bases). Germline lookup yields CDR1 LNHDA and CDR2 SQIVND (reference sequence). The CDR3 is made up of 15 amino acids. CDR3: CASSRGGLDTGKLFF. The DNA for the CDR3 is TGTGCCAGTAGTCGTGGAGGGCTGGACACCGGGAAGCTGTTTTTT.

There are many counts of this clonotype. This CDR3 reads CSAPPEGNTEAFF. The CDR3 DNA is TGCAGTGCCCCACCTGAAGGGAACACTGAAGCTTTCTTT. V and J are TRBV20-1 and TRBJ1-1, with D uncertain. Trimming removed 6 bases from V and 1 base from J, with 12 bases in between. This CDR3 has 13 residues. Per the germline V gene, CDR1 is DFQATT and CDR2 is SNEGSKA (reference sequence).

The chain joins TRBV2 to TRBJ2-7; TRBD1 or TRBD2 may be the D gene (5 bases each). V gave up 3 bases and J gave up 2 bases, with 14 bases separating them. This CDR3 has 15 residues. Looked up from germline, CDR1 is SNHLY and CDR2 is FYNNEI. CDR3 residues: CASSEGRLGPYEQYF. In DNA form, the CDR3 reads TGTGCCAGCAGTGAGGGTAGGCTGGGACCCTACGAGCAGTACTTC.

The rearrangement uses TRBV5-1 and TRBJ1-4; unclear D gene. CDR1 and CDR2 from the germline V gene are SGHRS and YFSETQ. Trimming took 0 bases from V and 5 from J, leaving 11 bases between them. The CDR3 is 15 residues long. In DNA, the CDR3 is TGCGCCAGCAGCTTGGGCTTCGGGGTCAATGAAAAACTGTTTTTT. It encodes CASSLGFGVNEKLFF.

This clonotype was found many times. CDR3 sequence: CSTRQGPYEQYF. DNA for the CDR3: TGCAGCACCCGACAGGGCCCGTACGAGCAGTACTTC. The V gene is TRBV29-1, the J gene TRBJ2-7, with TRBD1 identical over 7 bases. The CDR3 is 12 amino acids. V shed 8 bases, J shed 4 bases, and the junction held 8 bases outside the gene matches. Germline V gives CDR1 SQVTM, CDR2 ANQGSEA.

This clonotype was seen many times. The chain recombines TRBV7-8 with TRBJ1-6; 8 bases line up with TRBD1. The V segment lost 2 bases and the J segment 3 bases; nucleotides outside the gene matches: 3. This CDR3 has 16 residues. Germline lookup yields CDR1 SGHVS and CDR2 FQNEAQ. The CDR3 protein is CASSLTQGDYNSPLHF. In DNA form, the CDR3 reads TGTGCCAGCAGCTTAACACAGGGGGACTATAATTCACCCCTCCACTTT.